This TCR beta chain is from a study of T-cell reconstitution after alpha-beta-depleted transplantation in children. As it was prepared, the TCRbeta library received unique molecular identifiers. TCRdb itself ran the PCR reads through MiXCR, one entry per CDR3 protein. The sample has hundreds of thousands of distinct CDR3 sequences, over 15% seen once; the top ten hold approximately 1%. This CDR3 spans 12 amino acids. The V gene lost 9 bases and the J gene lost 2 bases, with 11 bases spanning the gap. The germline V gene has CDR1 SNHLY and CDR2 FYNNEI. The specimen comprised PBMCs from the stem cell graft donor, sampled from the stem cell graft. V usage is TRBV2 and J usage is TRBJ2-7; D unclear. The TCR comes from a human donor who donated a stem cell graft to a child with acute myeloid leukemia. DNA for the CDR3: TGTGCCAGTTCGGACGTGACCTACGAGCAGTACTTC. This gives the protein CASSDVTYEQYF.